A selection of T cell receptor beta chains follows, all from one sample in a study of T cells after yellow fever vaccination. TCRdb passed the 5' RACE reads through MiXCR, listing each CDR3 protein once. The sample carries approximately 580,000 distinct CDR3 sequences, around 17% recorded once. The sequencing used PBMCs, collected less than 6 days after the first yellow fever vaccination. The receptors originated from a man aged 18 to 29 who received the YFV17D yellow fever vaccine. Both conserved end residues are trimmed from each CDR3. A clone size is listed for some rows: how often the clone was seen (once, few, many), or a class if it is expanded.

size: -; V: TRBV4-2; CDR3: ASSQDTVSLF
size: -; V: TRBV29-1; CDR3: SAGEVSTDTQY
size: few; V: TRBV14; CDR3: ASSPRTGGETQY
size: few; V: TRBV30; CDR3: AWSGRRVEAF
size: -; V: TRBV20-1; CDR3: SAPAGVQTDTQY
size: many; V: TRBV27; CDR3: ASSLLGGEADTQY
size: -; V: TRBV5-4; CDR3: ASSQREGPGEQY
size: few; V: TRBV11-2; CDR3: ASSFSAGGRDTQY
size: -; V: TRBV12-3/TRBV12-4; CDR3: ASSLYGPQETQY
size: -; V: TRBV4-3; CDR3: ASSQDYGLAYGYT
size: -; V: TRBV12-3/TRBV12-4; CDR3: ASSFGGQGSGYT
size: -; V: TRBV7-2; CDR3: ASRAGGGDTQY
size: few; V: TRBV4-2; CDR3: ASREEGQGNYGYT
size: -; V: TRBV20-1; CDR3: SAPGGAGGQRQF
size: few; V: TRBV20-1; CDR3: SARAGAGANVLT
size: -; V: TRBV6-5; CDR3: ASSYKQDTYTGELF
size: few; V: TRBV6-1; CDR3: ASKSPENTEAF
size: few; V: TRBV5-1; CDR3: ASSLDQALADTQY